This TCR beta chain was captured by sequencing in a study of T cells in Graves' hyperthyroidism and ophthalmopathy. Diagnosis relied on clinical symptoms, serum thyroxine and TRAb, thyroid ultrasound and orbital computed tomography. 10 ml fresh peripheral blood yielded the PBMCs. The study's findings and limits: Stable hyperthyroidism was separated from ophthalmopathy by a model based on 13 V-J features.

V lost 0 bases and J lost 7, with 10 bases in between. Germline loops: CDR1 ENHRY, CDR2 SYGVKD. This CDR3 region has 14 residues. Turning to this clonotype: Its specificity is unknown.

Researchers took RNA transcripts and amplified the TCR beta CDR3 regions from them. During a first-round RT-PCR of the TCR CDR3, the HTBI primer set was used. TCRdb redid the calling of the multiplex PCR reads with MiXCR, one entry per CDR3 protein. The data contain about 130,000 distinct CDR3 sequences, roughly a fifth of them seen just once; the ten biggest clones take up about two thirds. The sample was blood. The clonotype was recovered from a woman aged 45-59 years with Graves' hyperthyroidism that later progressed to Graves' ophthalmopathy. The J gene is TRBJ1-5, the V gene TRBV10-3; D gene unclear. The CDR3 DNA reads TGTGCCATCAGTGAGTCACGAGGTGACCAGCCCCAGCATTTT. This codes for CAISESRGDQPQHF.